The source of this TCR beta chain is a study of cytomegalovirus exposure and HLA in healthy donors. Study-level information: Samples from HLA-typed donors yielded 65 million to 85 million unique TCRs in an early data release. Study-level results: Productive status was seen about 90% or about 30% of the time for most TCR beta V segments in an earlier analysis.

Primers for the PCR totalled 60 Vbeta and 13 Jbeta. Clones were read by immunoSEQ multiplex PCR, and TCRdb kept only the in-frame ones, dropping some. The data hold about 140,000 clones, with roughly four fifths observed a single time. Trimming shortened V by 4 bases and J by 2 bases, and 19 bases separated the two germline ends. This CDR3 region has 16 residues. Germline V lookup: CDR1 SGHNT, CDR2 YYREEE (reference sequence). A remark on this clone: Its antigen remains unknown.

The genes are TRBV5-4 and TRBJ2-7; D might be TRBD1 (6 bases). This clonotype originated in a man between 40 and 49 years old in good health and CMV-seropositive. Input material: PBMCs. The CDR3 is CASSPPGRGSTYEQYF. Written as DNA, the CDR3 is TGTGCCAGCAGCCCACCCGGCAGGGGTTCAACCTACGAGCAGTACTTC.